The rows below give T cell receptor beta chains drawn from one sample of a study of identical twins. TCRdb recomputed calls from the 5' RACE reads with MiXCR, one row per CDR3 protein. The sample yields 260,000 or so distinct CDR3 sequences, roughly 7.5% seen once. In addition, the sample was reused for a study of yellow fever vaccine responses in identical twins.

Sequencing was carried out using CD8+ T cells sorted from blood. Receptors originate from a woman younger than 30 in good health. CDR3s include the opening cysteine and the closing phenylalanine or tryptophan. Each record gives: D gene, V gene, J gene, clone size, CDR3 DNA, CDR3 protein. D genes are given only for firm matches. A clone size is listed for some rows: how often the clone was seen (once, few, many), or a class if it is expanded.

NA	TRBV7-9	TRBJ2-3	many	TGTGCCAGCAGCTTAGCATCGGGTCTCACAGATACGCAGTATTTT	CASSLASGLTDTQYF
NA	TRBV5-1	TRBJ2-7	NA	TGCGCCAGCAGCTTGACAAACCCCTACGAGCAGTACTTC	CASSLTNPYEQYF
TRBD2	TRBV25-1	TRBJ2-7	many	TGTGCCAGCAGTGATTTGACTAGCGGGACCTACGAGCAGTACTTC	CASSDLTSGTYEQYF
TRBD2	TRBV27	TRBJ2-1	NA	TGTGCCAGCAGTTTATCGTCCCTAGCGGGGCCTTCCTACAATGAGCAGTTCTTC	CASSLSSLAGPSYNEQFF
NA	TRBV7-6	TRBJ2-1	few	TGTGCCAGCAGCGGGGAAATAGAGGGTAGGCAGTTCTTC	CASSGEIEGRQFF
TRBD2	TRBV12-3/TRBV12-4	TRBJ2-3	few	TGTGCCAGCAGTTTAGTCCGCGGGAGGGCCGTCACAGATACGCAGTATTTT	CASSLVRGRAVTDTQYF
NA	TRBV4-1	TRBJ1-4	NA	TGCGCCAGCAGCCCGGACGGTAGTAATGAAAAACTGTTTTTT	CASSPDGSNEKLFF
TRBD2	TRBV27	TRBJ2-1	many	TGTGCCAGCAGTTTATCGGGCCAAGGGCTAGCGGGAGGGCCTAATGAGCAGTTCTTC	CASSLSGQGLAGGPNEQFF
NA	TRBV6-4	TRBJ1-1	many	TGTGCCAGCAGTGACGGGGAGAACACTGAAGCTTTCTTT	CASSDGENTEAFF
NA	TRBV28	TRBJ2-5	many	TGTGCCAGCAGTTTAACCGCCCGACATGTTCAAGAGACCCAGTACTTC	CASSLTARHVQETQYF
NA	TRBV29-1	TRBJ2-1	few	TGCAGCGTTGAAGTACGTCAGGCCTACAATGAGCAGTTCTTC	CSVEVRQAYNEQFF
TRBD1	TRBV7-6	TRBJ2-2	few	TGTGCCAGCAGCACCCCAATAGGACAGGGAACCACCGGGGAGCTGTTTTTT	CASSTPIGQGTTGELFF
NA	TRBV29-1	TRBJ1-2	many	TGCAGCGTTGGTGGGGGGATTGACTATGGCTACACCTTC	CSVGGGIDYGYTF
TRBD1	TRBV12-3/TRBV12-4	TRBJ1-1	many	TGTGCCAGCAGTGTGACAGGGACGAACACTGAAGCTTTCTTT	CASSVTGTNTEAFF
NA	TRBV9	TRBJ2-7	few	TGTGCCAGCAGCAGAACAGGGGCTGGTAGCGGCTCCTACGAGCAGTACTTC	CASSRTGAGSGSYEQYF
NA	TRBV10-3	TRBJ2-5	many	TGTGCCATCAGTGAGGAAGTCCAGGAGACCCAGTACTTC	CAISEEVQETQYF
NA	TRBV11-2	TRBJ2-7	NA	TGTGCCAGCAGCTTACCGGACGGACTCCACTACGAGCAGTACTTC	CASSLPDGLHYEQYF
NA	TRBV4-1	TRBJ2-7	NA	TGCGCCAGCAGCCAAGGTTCAGGACTCTACGAGCAGTACTTC	CASSQGSGLYEQYF
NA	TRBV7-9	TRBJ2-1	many	TGTGCCAGCAGCGTCGGGCACTTTGAACAGTTCTTC	CASSVGHFEQFF
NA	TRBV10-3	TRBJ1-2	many	TGTGCCATCAGTGAGTCGACTCTGCCCTCTGGCTACACCTTC	CAISESTLPSGYTF
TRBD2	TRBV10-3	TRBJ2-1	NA	TGTGCCATCAGTGGCGGGGTAGCGGGCCGAAGCTCCTACAATGAGCAGTTCTTC	CAISGGVAGRSSYNEQFF